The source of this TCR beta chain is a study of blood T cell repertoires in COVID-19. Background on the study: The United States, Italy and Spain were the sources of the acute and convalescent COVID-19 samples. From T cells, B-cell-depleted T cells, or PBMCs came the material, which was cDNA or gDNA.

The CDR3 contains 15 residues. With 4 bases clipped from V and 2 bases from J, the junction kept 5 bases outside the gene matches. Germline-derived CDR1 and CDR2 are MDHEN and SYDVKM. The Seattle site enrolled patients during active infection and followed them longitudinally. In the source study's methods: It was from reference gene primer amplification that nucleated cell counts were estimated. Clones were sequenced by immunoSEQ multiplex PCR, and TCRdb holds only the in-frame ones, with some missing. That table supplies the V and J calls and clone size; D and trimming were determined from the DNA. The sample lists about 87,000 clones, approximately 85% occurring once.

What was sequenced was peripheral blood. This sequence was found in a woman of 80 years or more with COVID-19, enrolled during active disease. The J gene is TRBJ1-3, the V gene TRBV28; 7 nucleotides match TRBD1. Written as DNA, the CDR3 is TGTGCCAGCAGTTCCCCTGGGACAGCTGGAAACACCATATATTTT. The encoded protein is CASSSPGTAGNTIYF. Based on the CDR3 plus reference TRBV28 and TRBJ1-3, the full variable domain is DVKVTQSSRYLVKRTGEKVFLECVQDMDHENMFWYRQDPGLGLRLIYFSYDVKMKEKGDIPEGYSVSREKKERFSLILESASTNQTSMYLCASSSPGTAGNTIYFGEGSWLTVV.